The 31 T cell receptor beta chains listed next were all sequenced from one sample in a study of OX40 agonist ivuxolimab in advanced cancers. The assay was immunoSEQ multiplex PCR, and TCRdb's table has in-frame clones only and misses some. Here the sample spans approximately 70,000 clones, around 88% being singletons. The sample was CD4+ or CD8+ T cells sorted from blood, taken in a trial of the OX40 agonist ivuxolimab. The receptors were sampled from an adult with an advanced solid tumor such as melanoma, head and neck, liver or kidney cancer.

This clone was counted only a few times. This chain joins TRBV6-6 and TRBJ2-7, with D tentatively TRBD1 or TRBD2 (7 bases each). Germline V lookup: CDR1 MNHNY, CDR2 SVGAGI (reference sequence). The CDR3 covers 15 residues. Deletions cut 5 bases from V and 3 bases from J, with 17 bases between. The CDR3 nucleotides are TGTGCCAGCAGTCCCCCTCCAGGGGGGGGCTACGAGCAGTACTTC. This encodes CASSPPPGGGYEQYF.

V and J are TRBV5-1 and TRBJ2-3, with 8 nucleotides matching TRBD2. Trimming at V came to 8 bases and at J to 2 bases, leaving 7 bases not matched to a gene. This CDR3 contains 14 residues. From germline, CDR1 is SGHRS and CDR2 YFSETQ. This CDR3 is CASQPGGPTDTQYF. Written as DNA, the CDR3 is TGCGCCAGTCAACCGGGGGGGCCCACAGATACGCAGTATTTT.

The rearrangement joins TRBV7-2 to TRBJ2-7, with D perhaps TRBD1 or TRBD2 (6 bases each). In germline, CDR1 is SGHTA, CDR2 FQGNSA. The CDR3 has 14 amino acids. Trimming pared 8 bases from V and 0 bases from J, leaving 14 bases between. This chain's CDR3 is CASAPGAYSYEQYF. The DNA for the CDR3 is TGTGCCAGCGCCCCGGGGGCGTACTCCTACGAGCAGTACTTC.

The table lists this clone with a few counts. V gene TRBV29-1 combines with J gene TRBJ1-2; D is unresolved. Germline V gene sequence: CDR1 SQVTM, CDR2 ANQGSEA. This CDR3 spans 11 amino acids. V lost 4 bases and J 3 bases, leaving 6 bases between the germline ends. CDR3 nucleotides: TGCAGCGTTGCACGGGACTATGGCTACACCTTC. The encoded protein is CSVARDYGYTF.

The chain joins TRBV27 to TRBJ2-7; D is ambiguous. CDR1 MNHEY and CDR2 SMNVEV come from the germline V gene (reference sequence). Trimming took off 6 bases at V and 3 bases at J, with 15 bases between the two ends. The CDR3 has 14 residues. CDR3 DNA sequence: TGTGCCAGCAGCGCCCAGCTACACCGCTACGAGCAGTACTTC. The encoded protein is CASSAQLHRYEQYF.

The gene calls are TRBV27 and TRBJ2-2; 10 bases map to TRBD1. The trim removed 1 base at V and 6 bases at J, leaving 2 bases unmatched. The CDR3 has 15 residues. CDR1 and CDR2 from the germline V gene are MNHEY and SMNVEV (reference sequence). In DNA form, the CDR3 reads TGTGCCAGCAGTTTATTGGGACAGGGGCCCGGGGAGCTGTTTTTT. This encodes CASSLLGQGPGELFF.

V usage is TRBV12-5 and J usage is TRBJ1-5; 8 bases agree with TRBD1. V was pared by 2 bases and J by 4 bases, with 7 bases of the junction left unmatched. Germline V gives CDR1 LGHNT, CDR2 FRNRAP. The CDR3 sequence is 16 residues long. CDR3 amino acids: CASGLQYWTGNQPQHF. In DNA form, the CDR3 reads TGTGCTAGTGGTTTGCAGTACTGGACAGGGAATCAGCCCCAGCATTTT.

V usage is TRBV7-3 and J usage is TRBJ2-5; D remains ambiguous. V dropped 2 bases and J dropped 2 bases, with 15 bases sitting between them. Looked up from germline, CDR1 is SGHTA and CDR2 is FQGTGA. This CDR3 region has 16 residues. CDR3: CASSLGLGGLQETQYF. CDR3 sequence (DNA): TGTGCCAGCAGCTTAGGTTTGGGCGGCTTACAAGAGACCCAGTACTTC.

J is TRBJ1-2 and V is TRBV6-6; tentative D call: TRBD1 (5 bases). The CDR3 is made up of 15 amino acids. Germline V gene data show CDR1 as MNHNY and CDR2 as SVGAGI (reference sequence). Trimming cost V 5 bases and J 1 base, with 14 bases left between them. The CDR3 DNA is TGTGCCAGCAGTCCCTCCGGGACCAATAACTATGGCTACACCTTC. It codes for CASSPSGTNNYGYTF.

V and J are TRBV23-1 and TRBJ1-2; no reliable D call. TRBV23-1 is noted as an ORF with a role that remains uncertain. With 4 bases removed from V and 1 base from J, the gap between germline ends came to 10 bases. This CDR3 contains 14 residues. CDR3 protein: CASSRPEGNYGYTF. The CDR3 DNA sequence: TGCGCCAGCAGTCGCCCGGAGGGTAACTATGGCTACACCTTC.

This chain uses TRBV2 with TRBJ2-1; no clear D gene. This CDR3 is built from 11 residues. Looked up from germline, CDR1 is SNHLY and CDR2 is FYNNEI. V lost 1 base and J lost 15, with 10 bases in between. The CDR3 loop reads CASSEGPVAFF. CDR3 in DNA: TGTGCCAGCAGTGAAGGTCCGGTCGCGTTCTTC.

As DNA, the CDR3 is TGCGCCAGCAGACTCACAGGGGGCAAAGATGGCTACACCTTC. Its translation: CASRLTGGKDGYTF. V gene TRBV4-1 combines with J gene TRBJ1-2, with TRBD1 matching 9 bases. The germline V gene has CDR1 MGHRA and CDR2 YSYEKL. V lost 6 bases to trimming and J lost 6 bases; unmatched junction nucleotides: 8. The CDR3 consists of 14 residues.

The chain links TRBV19 to TRBJ2-5; a weak D match, TRBD2 (6 bases). The germline V gene has CDR1 LNHDA and CDR2 SQIVND (reference sequence). The CDR3 covers 13 residues. Trimming took 6 bases from V and 5 from J, leaving 13 bases between them. The CDR3 is CASSRRERETQYF. The CDR3 nucleotides are TGTGCCAGTAGCCGGAGGGAGCGGGAGACCCAGTACTTC. Supplemented by reference TRBV19 and TRBJ2-5, the full variable domain reads DGGITQSPKYLFRKEGQNVTLSCEQNLNHDAMYWYRQDPGQGLRLIYYSQIVNDFQKGDIAEGYSVSREKKESFPLTVTSAQKNPTAFYLCASSRRERETQYFGPGTRLLVL.

This chain uses TRBV10-2 with TRBJ1-1; perhaps TRBD1 as D (6 bases). In germline, CDR1 is WSHSY, CDR2 SAAADI. The V end was cut by 5 bases, the J end by 6 bases, with 19 bases between. The CDR3 extends over 15 amino acids. DNA of the CDR3: TGCGCCAGCAGTCCTATTAATGACAGGCGCGCTGAAGCTTTCTTT. Translating it yields CASSPINDRRAEAFF.

This chain connects TRBV6-6 to TRBJ1-5; 8 nucleotides agree with TRBD1. Trimming at V came to 4 bases and at J to 2 bases, leaving 7 bases not matched to a gene. The germline V gene encodes CDR1 MNHNY and CDR2 SVGAGI (reference sequence). The CDR3 totals 16 residues. CDR3 residues: CASSSTDRGGNQPQHF. For the CDR3, the DNA is TGTGCCAGCAGTTCCACCGACAGGGGTGGCAATCAGCCCCAGCATTTT.

As regards this clone: At one end the junction does not follow the germline gene, possibly because of a read error. This rearrangement joins TRBV6-6 to TRBJ1-4; D ambiguous. The V gene's germline CDR1 is MNHNY and CDR2 SVGAGI (reference sequence). The CDR3 contains 13 residues. DNA of the CDR3: TGTGCCAGCAGCTACTACGTGAATGAAAAACTGTTTTTT. Translation: CASSYYVNEKLFF.

The rearrangement uses TRBV29-1 and TRBJ1-2; D unclear. The germline CDR1 and CDR2 sequences are SQVTM and ANQGSEA. This CDR3 has 13 amino acids. V lost 6 bases and J lost 1, with 12 bases in between. The CDR3 DNA sequence: TGCAGCGTATTCGTGAGGGATAACTATGGCTACACCTTC. It codes for CSVFVRDNYGYTF.

The chain links TRBV11-2 to TRBJ2-5, with D possibly called TRBD1 or TRBD2 (5 bases each). CDR3 length: 16 amino acids. The germline V and J ends were trimmed by 7 bases and 4 bases, with 22 bases remaining between them. Germline CDR1 SGHAT, CDR2 FQNNGV. For the CDR3, the DNA is TGTGCCAGCACCCTGGGGGTCCAGCTTTCGGTAGAGACCCAGTACTTC. It specifies CASTLGVQLSVETQYF.

This rearrangement joins TRBV21-1 to TRBJ2-7; the DNA was not used to check the table's D call, TRBD1. TRBV21-1 is termed a pseudogene. This CDR3 comprises 10 residues. This CDR3 reads CASRRGEQYF. The CDR3 region has the DNA TGTGCCAGCCGTAGGGGCGAGCAGTACTTC.

V is TRBV19 and J is TRBJ1-5; a possible D gene is TRBD1 (6 bases). The length of the CDR3 is 13 residues. V was clipped by 8 bases and J by 7 bases, with 15 bases between them. Germline CDR1 is LNHDA and CDR2 is SQIVND (reference sequence). The CDR3 DNA reads TGTGCCAGTGATTTGGGGGCAAGGCAGCCCCAGCATTTT. Protein sequence: CASDLGARQPQHF.

This clone was found a few times. The CDR3 DNA follows: TGTGCCAGCTCACCACGTCGAGAAATGAACACTGAAGCTTTCTTT. It translates to CASSPRREMNTEAFF. V and J are TRBV18 and TRBJ1-1; D unclear. CDR1 is KGHSH, CDR2 LQKENI, per germline. Trimming pared 1 base from V and 0 bases from J, leaving 9 bases between. The CDR3 is 15 amino acids.

The chain couples TRBV11-1 to TRBJ2-3; D tentatively fits TRBD1 or TRBD2 (6 bases each). CDR1 is SGHAT and CDR2 is FQDESV in the germline V gene (reference sequence). The ends were cut back, 1 base at V and 4 bases at J, with 12 bases in the middle. The CDR3 covers 15 residues. CDR3 in amino acids: CASSLENGGADTQYF. The DNA of the CDR3 is TGTGCCAGCAGCTTAGAGAACGGGGGCGCAGATACGCAGTATTTT.

V and J are TRBV9 and TRBJ2-5; D unclear. The CDR3 is 15 residues long. The germline V gene has CDR1 SGDLS and CDR2 YYNGEE. Deletions cut 0 bases from V and 5 bases from J, with 14 bases between. CDR3 DNA sequence: TGTGCCAGCAGCGTAGGGGCCCTTGACTGGGAGACCCAGTACTTC. It yields the protein CASSVGALDWETQYF.

The chain joins TRBV14 to TRBJ2-7; 10 bases are shared with TRBD1. V was clipped by 2 bases and J by 6 bases; unmatched bases: 10. Germline CDR1 and CDR2: SGHDN and FVKESK. The CDR3 spans 16 residues. This CDR3 is CASSQRAGTGVGEQYF. The CDR3 DNA reads as TGTGCCAGCAGCCAAAGAGCGGGGACAGGGGTTGGCGAGCAGTACTTC.

The chain is built from TRBV6-5 and TRBJ2-7, with 8 bases lining up with TRBD1. The germline V gene has CDR1 MNHEY and CDR2 SVGAGI. This CDR3 is built from 13 residues. V gave up 11 bases and J gave up 3 bases; unmatched junction bases: 9. The CDR3: CASSRQGSYEQYF. The CDR3 nucleotides are TGTGCCTCAAGCCGACAGGGGAGCTACGAGCAGTACTTC.

V usage is TRBV7-9 and J usage is TRBJ2-1; 12 bases match TRBD1. V gave up 5 bases and J gave up 8 bases; unmatched junction bases: 7. CDR1 is SEHNR and CDR2 is FQNEAQ in the germline V gene (reference sequence). The CDR3 spans 15 residues. In DNA form, the CDR3 reads TGTGCCAGCAGCCTAGGGGGACAGGGGGCCCATGAGCAGTTCTTC. Its translation: CASSLGGQGAHEQFF.

The gene calls are TRBV27 and TRBJ2-5; possible D gene TRBD2, 6 bases. This CDR3 spans 14 amino acids. V was pared by 3 bases and J by 1 base, with 9 bases between. CDR1 and CDR2 (germline): MNHEY, SMNVEV (reference sequence). The CDR3 is CASSFGGSQETQYF. CDR3 DNA: TGTGCCAGCAGTTTCGGGGGATCCCAAGAGACCCAGTACTTC.

The chain carries TRBV10-3 and TRBJ2-2; 7 positions agree with TRBD1. CDR1 and CDR2 (germline): ENHRY, SYGVKD. The CDR3 runs to 14 residues. V lost 4 bases, J lost 4 bases, and 3 bases stayed unmatched. CDR3 loop: CAISGQGSTGELFF. CDR3 nucleotides: TGTGCCATCAGTGGACAGGGTAGCACCGGGGAGCTGTTTTTT.

This chain joins TRBV4-1 and TRBJ2-3, with TRBD2 matching over 8 bases. The V and J ends lost 0 bases and 0 bases, in that order; junction bases with no gene match: 8. Germline CDR1 is MGHRA and CDR2 is YSYEKL. This CDR3 is built from 18 residues. This CDR3 is CASSQDPTGLASTDTQYF. CDR3 nucleotide sequence: TGCGCCAGCAGCCAAGACCCCACCGGACTAGCCAGCACAGATACGCAGTATTTT.

This clone has a single count. J is TRBJ1-5 and V is TRBV19; D is ambiguous. This CDR3 region has 14 residues. With 5 bases removed from V and 7 bases from J, the gap between germline ends came to 15 bases. The germline V gene has CDR1 LNHDA and CDR2 SQIVND (reference sequence). The CDR3 nucleotides are TGTGCCAGTAGTCAACAAGAAAGAGCCCAGCCCCAGCATTTT. As protein: CASSQQERAQPQHF.

The V gene is TRBV10-3, the J gene TRBJ1-3; no clear D. The CDR3 has 14 residues. V lost 6 bases, J lost 1 base, and 10 bases lay in between. Germline lookup yields CDR1 ENHRY and CDR2 SYGVKD. CDR3 sequence reads: CAIRPQASGNTIYF. For the CDR3, the DNA is TGTGCCATCAGACCTCAGGCTTCTGGAAACACCATATATTTT.